What follows are 18 T cell receptor beta chains derived from one specimen sequenced in a study of blood T cells in healthy people across ages. Next came a second PCR, run for 7 to 11 cycles, which used a sample-barcoded 5' primer along with a J-beta primer mix. TCRdb reanalysed the 5' RACE reads using MiXCR and keeps one entry per CDR3 protein. Among 800,000 to 1,300,000 distinct CDR3 sequences listed, approximately 25% were seen once. The same sample was also used in a study of T cells of mothers and their children.

Input material: blood. These receptors were taken from a girl aged 2 to 9 in good health.

This clonotype was picked up one time. Because the CDR3's place on the DNA is in doubt, the DNA is left out and the CDR3 is given as listed by TCRdb. The chain recombines TRBV10-3 with TRBJ1-4; the table's D call TRBD1 went unverified against the DNA. The CDR3 is 16 residues long, ends included. CDR1 ENHRY and CDR2 SYGVKD come from the germline V gene. The CDR3 sequence: CAISVFGPGINEKLFF.

This clonotype was detected only a few times. Because the CDR3 is missing its conserved closing phenylalanine or tryptophan, this is likely a read error. The limits of the CDR3 on the DNA are not certain, so only TCRdb's listed CDR3 is given. This sequence joins TRBV6-5 and TRBJ2-5; the table's D call, TRBD1, was not checked against the DNA. Germline V gives CDR1 MNHEY, CDR2 SVGAGI. The CDR3 extends over 15 residues, inclusive of both ends. The CDR3 reads CASRPGSVGPNEHFL.

This chain joins TRBV5-1 and TRBJ1-6; D ambiguous. V was clipped by 0 bases and J by 8 bases, with 12 bases between them. Per germline, CDR1 SGHRS and CDR2 YFSETQ. This CDR3 is 15 amino acids long. The CDR3 DNA reads TGCGCCAGCAGCTTGGGGATCATTCGGGATTCACCCCTCCACTTT. Protein product: CASSLGIIRDSPLHF.

This clonotype has just a few counts. The chain joins TRBV5-6 to TRBJ1-6; D is possibly TRBD1 (6 bases). The germline gives CDR1 SGHDT, CDR2 YYEEEE. The CDR3 length is 13 residues. Trimming took off 6 bases at V and 5 bases at J, with 9 bases between the two ends. The CDR3 DNA sequence: TGTGCCAGCACGACAGGTGATAATTCACCCCTCCACTTT. Protein product: CASTTGDNSPLHF. The variable domain in full, with the rest retrieved from reference TRBV5-6 and TRBJ1-6, is DAGVTQSPTHLIKTRGQQVTLRCSPKSGHDTVSWYQQALGQGPQFIFQYYEEEERQRGNFPDRFSGHQFPNYSSELNVNALLLGDSALYLCASTTGDNSPLHFGNGTRLTVT.

This clonotype was counted at least ten times. The rearrangement uses TRBV20-1 and TRBJ2-5; 9 bases fit TRBD2. Unmatched junction bases numbered 13, after V lost 6 bases and J lost 5 bases. The CDR3 length is 15 residues. Germline loops: CDR1 DFQATT, CDR2 SNEGSKA (reference sequence). The CDR3 reads CSAPQAGLARETQYF. The CDR3 nucleotides read TGCAGTGCCCCCCAGGCGGGACTAGCACGCGAGACCCAGTACTTC.

The rearrangement links TRBV7-6 to TRBJ2-3; no clear D gene. The germline gives CDR1 SGHVS, CDR2 FNYEAQ. This CDR3 spans 15 amino acids. V lost 4 bases to trimming and J lost 3 bases, with 14 bases between them. For the CDR3, the DNA is TGTGCCAGCAGCTCCTACGGGCTACCGACAGATACGCAGTATTTT. Protein sequence: CASSSYGLPTDTQYF.

This clonotype was counted a few times. The rearrangement uses TRBV7-9 and TRBJ1-4; no firm D call. The V gene lost 1 base and the J gene lost 15 bases, with 9 bases spanning the gap. The germline CDR1 and CDR2 sequences are SEHNR and FQNEAQ (reference sequence). This CDR3 is built from 11 residues. CDR3 nucleotides: TGTGCCAGCAGCTTAGGTGGTATGGTGTTTTTT. Translation: CASSLGGMVFF.

This clonotype was recorded a few times. The chain joins TRBV19 to TRBJ2-1; no firm D call. Germline V CDR1 and CDR2: LNHDA, SQIVND (reference sequence). Between the trimmed V and J ends, which lost 5 bases and 6 bases, there was a span of 11 bases. The CDR3 is made up of 13 amino acids. CDR3 coding DNA: TGTGCCAGTAGTGTCCAGATCATCAATGAGCAGTTCTTC. Residues: CASSVQIINEQFF.

This clonotype came up a few times. The rearrangement uses TRBV3-1 and TRBJ2-7; D might be TRBD2 (5 bases). This CDR3 is built from 15 residues. Germline V gene lookup returns CDR1 LGHDT and CDR2 YNNKEL (reference sequence). Trimming cost V 1 base and J 3 bases, with 13 bases left between them. CDR3 in amino acids: CASSQVGELYYEQYF. The CDR3 DNA reads TGTGCCAGCAGCCAAGTTGGGGAGCTATACTACGAGCAGTACTTC.

The rearrangement links TRBV6-5 to TRBJ1-2; D remains unclear. Germline loops: CDR1 MNHEY, CDR2 SVGAGI. Deletions cut 3 bases from V and 3 bases from J, with 17 bases between. The CDR3 spans 16 residues. The DNA of the CDR3 is TGTGCCAGCAGTTATTCCCCCACGGACGGGGACTATGGCTACACCTTC. It encodes CASSYSPTDGDYGYTF.

This clonotype was found a few times. The V gene is TRBV7-2, the J gene TRBJ2-5; 8 bases are shared with TRBD1. The end of the DNA fits TRBJ2-7 better, so the J call may be wrong. Germline V gives CDR1 SGHTA, CDR2 FQGNSA. The CDR3 contains 15 residues. CDR3 nucleotide sequence: TGTGCCAGCAGCCGGTTGGGACAGGCCACCTACGAGCAGTACTTC. Its protein is CASSRLGQATYEQYF.

J is TRBJ1-1 and V is TRBV29-1; D gene ambiguous. In germline, CDR1 is SQVTM, CDR2 ANQGSEA. This CDR3 is 13 amino acids long. V was shortened by 5 bases and J by 1 base, with 11 bases between the two germline ends. CDR3 protein: CSVLLPGNTEAFF. In DNA, the CDR3 is TGCAGCGTTTTGCTCCCAGGGAACACTGAAGCTTTCTTT.

This CDR3 reads CSAKGQRDVTYEQYF. As DNA, the CDR3 is TGCAGTGCTAAAGGTCAACGGGATGTAACCTACGAGCAGTACTTC. This chain links TRBV20-1 with TRBJ2-7, with a possible D match to TRBD2 (5 bases). The CDR3 is 15 residues long. V was trimmed by 4 bases and J by 2 bases, leaving 18 bases between them. Germline V gene lookup returns CDR1 DFQATT and CDR2 SNEGSKA (reference sequence).

This rearrangement joins TRBV7-6 to TRBJ2-7; TRBD1 agrees at 8 bases. The DNA end lines up better with TRBJ2-5; the J call may be wrong. Germline CDR1 SGHVS, CDR2 FNYEAQ. The CDR3 is 15 residues long. As DNA, the CDR3 is TGTGCCAGCAGCCTCCGACAGGGGAATCAAGAGACCCAGTACTTC. Encoded protein: CASSLRQGNQETQYF.

This chain links TRBV12-3 or TRBV12-4 with TRBJ2-2; 7 positions match TRBD1. The CDR3 runs 16 residues. V gave up 3 bases and J gave up 1 base; unmatched junction bases: 5. This CDR3 reads CASSFVTGENTGELFF. The CDR3 bases are TGTGCCAGCAGTTTTGTAACAGGGGAGAACACCGGGGAGCTGTTTTTT.

This clonotype was counted ten times or more. The rearrangement uses TRBV27 and TRBJ2-7; TRBD2 agrees at 9 bases. In germline, CDR1 is MNHEY, CDR2 SMNVEV (reference sequence). The CDR3 loop spans 15 amino acids. V gave up 5 bases and J gave up 4 bases; unmatched junction bases: 9. The CDR3 coding sequence is TGTGCCAGCAGTCAGATAGCGGGAGTTCCGTACGAGCAGTACTTC. Translating it yields CASSQIAGVPYEQYF.

This rearrangement joins TRBV7-9 to TRBJ1-2; D is undetermined. Trimming removed 5 bases from V and 8 bases from J, with 12 bases in between. Germline CDR1 reads SEHNR; CDR2 reads FQNEAQ (reference sequence). This CDR3 has 12 amino acids. The CDR3 spells CASSAGEEGYTF. The CDR3 region has the DNA TGTGCCAGCAGCGCTGGAGAGGAGGGCTACACCTTC.

This clonotype was counted only a few times. The chain's CDR3 is CASSQVDAGGRNEQFF. Here the CDR3 DNA reads TGCGCCAGCAGCCAAGTCGACGCGGGAGGGCGCAATGAGCAGTTCTTC. The chain recombines TRBV4-1 with TRBJ2-5; 9 nucleotides align to TRBD2. With the DNA end fitting TRBJ2-1 better, the J assignment may be wrong. Germline lookup yields CDR1 MGHRA and CDR2 YSYEKL. This CDR3 comprises 16 residues.